The clone carrying this T cell receptor beta chain was observed a single time. These data come from a study of T cell changes during pregnancy in multiple sclerosis. TCRdb's table, derived via immunoSEQ multiplex PCR, lists solely in-frame clones and lacks some. Of 40,000 to 50,000 clones listed, 90% to 95% are singletons. J lost 3 bases, V lost 6 bases, and 10 bases had no gene match. The CDR3 runs to 15 residues. Germline values: CDR1 KGHSH, CDR2 LQKENI. V is TRBV18 and J is TRBJ1-1; 7 bases line up with TRBD1. This material consisted of CD4+ T cells from peripheral blood mononuclear cells, taken in the third trimester of pregnancy. The sequence came from a female donor with multiple sclerosis, enrolled in a pregnancy study. The DNA for the CDR3 is TGTGCCAGCTCGGCCTTACAGGGGATAGACACTGAAGCTTTCTTT. This sequence encodes CASSALQGIDTEAFF.